This T cell receptor (beta chain) was sequenced in a study of blood T cell repertoires in COVID-19. As for the study in general: Some COVID-19 samples were acute and others convalescent; all came from the United States, Italy and Spain.

Clones were sequenced by immunoSEQ multiplex PCR, and TCRdb holds only the in-frame ones, with some missing. The sample holds hundreds of thousands of clones; about nine tenths are singletons and the top ten take about 7.3%. The origin of this receptor is a woman aged 70-85 years with COVID-19, enrolled during active disease. The sequenced material came from peripheral blood.

CDR3 in amino acids: CASSQDRQDSVAFF. Here the CDR3 DNA reads TGCGCCAGCAGCCAAGATCGGCAGGACAGTGTAGCTTTCTTT. The V gene is TRBV4-3, the J gene TRBJ1-1; perhaps TRBD1 as D (6 bases). There are 14 residues in the CDR3. Trimming cost V 0 bases and J 10 bases, with 15 bases left between them. The germline V gene encodes CDR1 LGHNA and CDR2 YSLEER.